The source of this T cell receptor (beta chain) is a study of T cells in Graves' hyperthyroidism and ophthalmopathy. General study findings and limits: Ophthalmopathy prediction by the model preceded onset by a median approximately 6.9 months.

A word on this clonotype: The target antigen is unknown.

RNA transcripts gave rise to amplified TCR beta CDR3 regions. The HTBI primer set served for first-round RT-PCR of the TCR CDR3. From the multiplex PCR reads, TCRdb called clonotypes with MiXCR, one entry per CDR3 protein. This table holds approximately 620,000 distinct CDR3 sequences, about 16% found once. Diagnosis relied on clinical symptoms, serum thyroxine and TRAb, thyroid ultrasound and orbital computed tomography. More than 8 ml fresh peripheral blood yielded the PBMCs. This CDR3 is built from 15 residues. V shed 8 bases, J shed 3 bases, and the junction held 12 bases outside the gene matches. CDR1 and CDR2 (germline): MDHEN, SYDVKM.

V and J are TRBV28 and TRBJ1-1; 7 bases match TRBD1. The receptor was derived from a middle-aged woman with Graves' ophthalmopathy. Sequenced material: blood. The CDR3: CASFQAGTAYTEAFF. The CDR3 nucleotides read TGTGCCAGCTTCCAAGCCGGGACAGCCTACACTGAAGCTTTCTTT.